The rows below give T cell receptor beta chains drawn from one sample of a study of blood T cell repertoires in COVID-19. Using immunoSEQ multiplex PCR, the repertoire was profiled, and TCRdb retains in-frame clones only, with some absent. The sample consists of about 300,000 clones, 86% of them appearing once. Material for sequencing was PBMCs or T cells enriched from blood (not recorded which). Every receptor here comes from a woman between 18 and 30 years old who had recovered from COVID-19. CDR3s include the opening cysteine and the closing phenylalanine or tryptophan. The D gene is left open where the match is weak. Rows may omit the clone size; those that give it use once, few, many or a size class.

V	size	J	D	CDR3	DNA
TRBV29-1	-	TRBJ1-2	TRBD1	CSVDRGRYGYTF	TGCAGCGTCGACAGGGGGCGATATGGCTACACCTTC
TRBV7-3	-	TRBJ1-5	TRBD1	CASSLDRGQPQHF	TGTGCCAGCAGCTTAGACAGGGGCCAGCCCCAGCATTTT
TRBV2	-	TRBJ2-1	TRBD2	CASRLPGLVMHEQFF	TGTGCCAGCAGACTACCGGGACTAGTTATGCATGAGCAGTTCTTC
TRBV11-3	-	TRBJ2-1	TRBD1	CASSFEGANEQFF	TGTGCCAGCAGCTTCGAGGGGGCCAATGAGCAGTTCTTC
TRBV12-3/TRBV12-4	-	TRBJ1-1	TRBD1	CASSNLQGPFF	TGTGCCAGCAGTAACTTACAGGGGCCTTTCTTT
TRBV18	-	TRBJ2-3	TRBD1	CASSPRGQHTDTQYF	TGTGCCAGCTCACCAAGGGGACAGCACACAGATACGCAGTATTTT
TRBV19	-	TRBJ2-6	-	CASSIDGTYLRGANVLTF	TGTGCCAGTAGTATAGATGGGACTTACCTCAGGGGGGCCAACGTCCTGACTTTC
TRBV10-3	-	TRBJ1-2	-	CAISESASGEGGYTF	TGTGCCATCAGTGAGTCTGCGTCAGGGGAAGGTGGCTACACCTTC
TRBV5-6	-	TRBJ1-4	TRBD1	CASSILQGAGEKLFF	TGTGCCAGCAGCATCTTACAGGGGGCCGGGGAAAAACTGTTTTTT
TRBV2	-	TRBJ1-3	-	CASSDRASGNTIYF	TGTGCCAGCAGTGACAGGGCGTCCGGAAACACCATATATTTT
TRBV7-2	-	TRBJ2-1	TRBD1	CASSLTSTGTRFF	TGTGCCAGCAGCCTGACATCGACAGGGACAAGATTCTTC
TRBV9	few	TRBJ2-1	TRBD2	CASSVMSSGGLHNEQFF	TGTGCCAGCAGCGTAATGTCTAGCGGGGGACTACACAATGAGCAGTTCTTC
TRBV27	-	TRBJ2-2	-	CASSSPIGTGELFF	TGTGCCAGCAGTTCCCCTATCGGCACCGGGGAGCTGTTTTTT
TRBV7-3	-	TRBJ2-2	TRBD1	CASSLGTGAKELFF	TGTGCCAGCAGCCTCGGGACAGGGGCCAAGGAGCTGTTTTTT
TRBV5-1	-	TRBJ1-2	TRBD1	CASGGQGADYGYTF	TGCGCCAGCGGGGGACAGGGGGCAGACTATGGCTACACCTTC
TRBV13	-	TRBJ1-5	TRBD1	CASSFRDRNQPQHF	TGTGCCAGCAGCTTCCGGGACAGGAATCAGCCCCAGCATTTT
TRBV7-2	-	TRBJ2-1	TRBD2	CASSFRGGQRPGQFF	TGTGCCAGCAGCTTCCGGGGGGGCCAGCGTCCTGGGCAGTTCTTC
TRBV5-1	-	TRBJ2-5	-	CASRTEEETQYF	TGCGCCAGCCGGACAGAAGAAGAGACCCAGTACTTC
TRBV18	-	TRBJ2-7	-	CASLGDFSTYEQYF	TGTGCCAGCCTTGGGGACTTCTCCACCTACGAGCAGTACTTC
TRBV6-2/TRBV6-3	once	TRBJ1-1	-	CASSLSENTEAFF	TGTGCCAGCAGTTTATCAGAGAACACTGAAGCTTTCTTT
TRBV3-1/TRBV3-2	-	TRBJ2-2	-	CASSRAITTSTGELFF	TGTGCCAGCAGCCGAGCTATCACGACATCTACCGGGGAGCTGTTTTTT
TRBV7-9	-	TRBJ2-7	TRBD1	CASSLGRTGNRYEQYF	TGTGCCAGCAGCTTAGGACGGACAGGGAATCGTTACGAGCAGTACTTC
TRBV4-1	-	TRBJ2-7	TRBD2	CASSQGLAHEQYF	TGCGCCAGCAGCCAAGGACTAGCCCACGAGCAGTACTTC
TRBV27	-	TRBJ2-2	TRBD2	CASSLRAGEGTGELFF	TGTGCCAGCAGTTTAAGGGCGGGAGAGGGCACCGGGGAGCTGTTTTTT
TRBV5-1	-	TRBJ1-1	-	CASSLDPLGSTEAFF	TGCGCCAGCAGCTTGGACCCCCTCGGGTCCACTGAAGCTTTCTTT
TRBV18	-	TRBJ2-2	TRBD2	CASSTGLAGADTGELFF	TGTGCCAGCTCGACAGGACTAGCGGGAGCGGACACCGGGGAGCTGTTTTTT
TRBV2	-	TRBJ2-5	TRBD2	CASSTLAWETQYF	TGTGCCAGCAGTACACTAGCGTGGGAGACCCAGTACTTC
TRBV10-3	-	TRBJ1-1	-	CAISAAYREGTEAFF	TGTGCCATCAGTGCCGCTTACAGGGAGGGCACTGAAGCTTTCTTT
TRBV24-1	-	TRBJ1-2	-	CATSDLNMGLSGYTF	TGTGCCACCAGTGATTTGAATATGGGCTTGTCTGGCTACACCTTC
TRBV27	-	TRBJ2-1	TRBD1	CASSLSPGQINEQFF	TGTGCCAGCAGTTTATCACCGGGACAGATCAATGAGCAGTTCTTC
TRBV3-1/TRBV3-2	-	TRBJ1-2	-	CASSQAVAYGYTF	TGTGCCAGCAGCCAAGCAGTTGCCTATGGCTACACCTTC
TRBV4-1	once	TRBJ1-1	-	CASSQGLAEMNTEAFF	TGCGCCAGCAGCCAAGGCCTGGCGGAGATGAACACTGAAGCTTTCTTT
TRBV27	-	TRBJ2-5	-	CASSLSRQLQETQYF	TGTGCCAGCAGTTTATCTAGACAGCTCCAAGAGACCCAGTACTTC
TRBV18	-	TRBJ1-5	-	CASSPSRGSGEPQHF	TGTGCCAGCTCACCCTCCAGGGGCTCCGGGGAGCCCCAGCATTTT
TRBV7-9	-	TRBJ1-5	-	CASSLPGVNQPQHF	TGTGCCAGCAGCCTCCCGGGAGTCAATCAGCCCCAGCATTTT
TRBV7-3	-	TRBJ2-1	TRBD2	CASSPTSGEKQFF	TGTGCCAGCAGTCCGACTAGCGGGGAGAAGCAGTTCTTC
TRBV3-1/TRBV3-2	once	TRBJ1-2	TRBD1	CASSQDEIGTGERAYGYTF	TGTGCCAGCAGCCAAGATGAAATTGGGACAGGGGAGAGGGCTTATGGCTACACCTTC
TRBV3-1/TRBV3-2	-	TRBJ1-4	TRBD1	CASSQGLTSTGENEKLFF	TGTGCCAGCAGCCAAGGTTTGACTTCGACAGGGGAAAATGAAAAACTGTTTTTT
TRBV6-5	once	TRBJ1-2	-	CASIGSLALNGYTF	TGTGCCAGCATAGGTAGCCTCGCTTTGAATGGCTACACCTTC
TRBV3-1/TRBV3-2	-	TRBJ1-5	TRBD1	CASSRGTGNQPQHF	TGTGCCAGCAGCCGAGGGACAGGCAATCAGCCCCAGCATTTT
TRBV7-9	-	TRBJ2-7	-	CASSSYYEQYF	TGTGCCAGCAGCTCCTACTACGAGCAGTACTTC
TRBV18	-	TRBJ2-6	-	CASSPTSPGANVLTF	TGTGCCAGCTCACCAACTTCGCCTGGGGCCAACGTCCTGACTTTC
TRBV30	few	TRBJ1-1	TRBD1	CAWSQGGSEAFF	TGTGCCTGGAGCCAGGGGGGCTCTGAAGCTTTCTTT
TRBV30	-	TRBJ1-6	-	CAWSTRTSKTYNSPLHF	TGTGCCTGGAGTACGCGCACCTCAAAAACCTATAATTCACCCCTCCACTTT
TRBV7-8	-	TRBJ1-1	-	CASSGEGGLTYTEAFF	TGTGCCAGCAGCGGGGAGGGGGGTCTAACGTACACTGAAGCTTTCTTT
TRBV2	once	TRBJ1-2	-	CASSEWEDNGYTF	TGTGCCAGCAGTGAATGGGAGGACAATGGCTACACCTTC
TRBV2	-	TRBJ1-2	-	CASSESRQGLEVSGYTF	TGTGCCAGCAGTGAAAGTCGGCAGGGTCTTGAAGTAAGCGGCTACACCTTC
TRBV5-5	-	TRBJ2-3	TRBD1	CASSFPGTGPDTQYF	TGTGCCAGCAGCTTCCCCGGGACAGGGCCAGATACGCAGTATTTT
TRBV10-1	-	TRBJ1-1	-	CASSEQGYTEAFF	TGCGCCAGCAGTGAGCAGGGTTACACTGAAGCTTTCTTT
TRBV7-9	-	TRBJ1-4	-	CASSPFGEKLFF	TGTGCCAGCAGCCCTTTCGGGGAAAAACTGTTTTTT
TRBV7-9	-	TRBJ1-2	TRBD1	CASSSGGQGAIPPLLGYTF	TGTGCCAGCAGTTCCGGCGGGCAGGGGGCGATTCCACCTCTGCTTGGCTACACCTTC
TRBV5-8	-	TRBJ1-6	-	CASSLERENSPLHF	TGTGCCAGCAGCTTGGAAAGGGAGAATTCACCCCTCCACTTT
TRBV28	-	TRBJ1-2	-	CASSVSVDYGYTF	TGTGCCAGCAGTGTGAGTGTGGACTATGGCTACACCTTC
TRBV28	-	TRBJ2-7	-	CASSLRQSYEQYF	TGTGCCAGCAGTTTGCGACAGTCCTACGAGCAGTACTTC
TRBV2	-	TRBJ2-3	TRBD1	CASSEERDRVRADTQYF	TGTGCCAGCAGTGAAGAGAGGGACAGGGTAAGGGCAGATACGCAGTATTTT
TRBV27	-	TRBJ2-3	-	CASSSLGLAEDGTDTQYF	TGTGCCAGCAGTTCCTTAGGCTTAGCGGAGGATGGCACAGATACGCAGTATTTT
TRBV30	once	TRBJ2-2	TRBD2	CAWIWTSGATGELFF	TGTGCCTGGATTTGGACTAGCGGGGCCACCGGGGAGCTGTTTTTT
TRBV5-1	once	TRBJ2-1	-	CASSLETQVSYNEQFF	TGCGCCAGCAGCTTGGAGACACAGGTCTCCTACAATGAGCAGTTCTTC
TRBV19	-	TRBJ2-2	TRBD1	CASSPGIGQGGIGELFF	TGTGCCAGTAGCCCTGGAATCGGACAGGGGGGAATCGGGGAGCTGTTTTTT
TRBV6-6	-	TRBJ1-2	TRBD1	CASSRQGDGYTF	TGTGCCAGCAGCCGACAGGGTGATGGCTACACCTTC